These T cell receptor beta chains were read from a single sample in a study of shared clonotypes between healthy human individuals. Measured with immunoSEQ multiplex PCR; TCRdb has only the in-frame clones, and not every one. This sample yields around 2.5 million clones, of which 80% to 95% are seen a single time; 0.36% belongs to the top ten. The sample taken for sequencing was naive CD4+ T cells from PBMCs. The source of these receptors is a man younger than 35 in good health. Some clones in this sample may be carry-over from other donors' samples. The CDR3 runs from the conserved cysteine through the conserved F or W. The order of the fields is J gene, V gene, clone size, D gene, CDR3 protein, CDR3 DNA. A D gene is named only where the DNA matches it firmly. Only some rows state a clone size, as once, few, many or a class for expanded clones.

TRBJ2-3	TRBV7-9	NA	NA	CASSSRDLRATDTQYF	TGTGCCAGCAGCTCCCGGGACTTACGGGCCACAGATACGCAGTATTTT
TRBJ2-1	TRBV28	NA	NA	CASSLRPGGGNSYNEQFF	TGTGCCAGCAGTTTAAGACCCGGAGGCGGTAACTCCTACAATGAGCAGTTCTTC
TRBJ1-5	TRBV6-1	NA	NA	CASSEMGWGQPQHF	TGTGCCAGCAGTGAAATGGGGTGGGGTCAGCCCCAGCATTTT
TRBJ2-1	TRBV4-2	once	TRBD2	CASSQSLAGAYEQFF	TGTGCCAGCAGCCAATCTCTAGCGGGAGCCTATGAGCAGTTCTTC
TRBJ1-5	TRBV6-1	few	NA	CASSERDNQPQHF	TGTGCCAGCAGTGAACGGGATAATCAGCCCCAGCATTTT
TRBJ2-1	TRBV6-6	NA	TRBD2	CASSPTSGSYNEQFF	TGTGCCAGCAGTCCCACTAGCGGAAGTTACAATGAGCAGTTCTTC
TRBJ2-3	TRBV11-1	NA	NA	CASSLGDNGDTQYF	TGTGCCAGCAGCTTGGGGGACAATGGGGATACGCAGTATTTT
TRBJ2-3	TRBV5-1	once	TRBD2	CASSRSGRDADTQYF	TGCGCCAGCAGCCGAAGCGGGAGGGATGCAGATACGCAGTATTTT
TRBJ1-3	TRBV5-1	once	NA	CASSSGLTRGNTIYF	TGCGCCAGCAGCTCGGGACTAACGCGGGGAAACACCATATATTTT
TRBJ1-2	TRBV6-1	NA	NA	CASSPGVYGYTF	TGTGCCAGCAGTCCCGGGGTCTATGGCTACACCTTC
TRBJ2-7	TRBV11-3	once	NA	CASSLGGFAEQYF	TGTGCCAGCAGCTTAGGCGGGTTCGCCGAGCAGTACTTC
TRBJ2-2	TRBV18	NA	NA	CASSLDRNTGELFF	TGTGCCAGCTCACTAGACAGGAACACCGGGGAGCTGTTTTTT
TRBJ1-5	TRBV28	NA	TRBD1	CASRQGGVQPQHF	TGTGCCAGCAGGCAAGGGGGCGTTCAGCCCCAGCATTTT
TRBJ2-1	TRBV28	once	NA	CASSLWGSDSYNEQFF	TGTGCCAGCAGTTTATGGGGTAGCGACTCCTACAATGAGCAGTTCTTC
TRBJ2-7	TRBV18	once	NA	CASSPGEGYEQYF	TGTGCCAGCTCACCAGGAGAAGGCTACGAGCAGTACTTC
TRBJ1-1	TRBV2	NA	NA	CASSDDMNTEAFF	TGTGCCAGCAGTGATGATATGAACACTGAAGCTTTCTTT
TRBJ2-7	TRBV30	NA	NA	CAWSAGVAREQYF	TGTGCCTGGAGTGCAGGGGTTGCACGCGAGCAGTACTTC
TRBJ2-2	TRBV5-6	NA	NA	CASSLRLASTGELFF	TGTGCCAGCAGCTTGAGGCTAGCGTCCACCGGGGAGCTGTTTTTT
TRBJ2-3	TRBV5-1	NA	NA	CASSPNRQSTDTQYF	TGCGCCAGCAGCCCCAACCGACAAAGCACAGATACGCAGTATTTT
TRBJ1-3	TRBV5-1	NA	TRBD1	CASSLGTGVISGNTIYF	TGCGCCAGCAGCTTGGGGACAGGGGTCATCTCTGGAAACACCATATATTTT
TRBJ2-1	TRBV5-4	NA	TRBD2	CASSMMTSGSLNEQFF	TGTGCCAGCAGCATGATGACTAGCGGGAGTTTGAATGAGCAGTTCTTC
TRBJ1-2	TRBV28	NA	NA	CASSSTGTRSGYTF	TGTGCCAGCAGTAGCACCGGGACCCGATCCGGCTACACCTTC
TRBJ1-4	TRBV5-1	NA	NA	CASSGSQGNEKLFF	TGCGCCAGCAGCGGGAGCCAAGGGAACGAAAAACTGTTTTTT
TRBJ2-6	TRBV30	NA	TRBD1	CAWSVFGTGVAGANVLTF	TGTGCCTGGAGTGTTTTCGGGACAGGGGTGGCTGGGGCCAACGTCCTGACTTTC
TRBJ2-1	TRBV28	NA	NA	CASTPQAAGEYNEQFF	TGTGCCAGCACCCCCCAAGCGGCAGGGGAATACAATGAGCAGTTCTTC
TRBJ1-4	TRBV29-1	NA	TRBD1	CSVGRGTGGEKLFF	TGCAGCGTTGGGAGGGGGACAGGGGGTGAAAAACTGTTTTTT
TRBJ1-6	TRBV12-5	NA	NA	CASGSLRREGHNSPLHF	TGTGCTAGTGGGTCACTCCGGAGGGAGGGCCATAATTCACCCCTCCACTTT
TRBJ2-2	TRBV28	NA	NA	CASSPALFNTGELFF	TGTGCCAGCAGTCCCGCTTTGTTTAACACCGGGGAGCTGTTTTTT
TRBJ1-3	TRBV28	NA	NA	CASSTRVSGNTIYF	TGTGCCAGCTCCACTCGGGTTAGTGGAAACACCATATATTTT
TRBJ2-7	TRBV7-9	NA	TRBD2	CATVSLAGTYEQYF	TGTGCCACCGTTTCCTTAGCGGGGACCTACGAGCAGTACTTC
TRBJ1-2	TRBV28	NA	TRBD1	CASSLYKQGSDGYTF	TGTGCCAGCAGTTTATATAAACAGGGGAGTGATGGCTACACCTTC
TRBJ2-1	TRBV14	once	NA	CASSQDPNYNEQFF	TGTGCCAGCAGCCAGGATCCCAACTACAATGAGCAGTTCTTC
TRBJ2-3	TRBV6-1	NA	NA	CASSKDRLRQYF	TGTGCCAGCAGTAAGGACAGATTGAGGCAGTATTTT
TRBJ2-3	TRBV18	NA	NA	CASSPPSLSTDTQYF	TGTGCCAGCTCACCGCCTAGCTTAAGCACAGATACGCAGTATTTT
TRBJ2-1	TRBV9	NA	TRBD2	CASSVEPSGSFYEQFF	TGTGCCAGCAGCGTAGAACCAAGCGGGAGTTTCTATGAGCAGTTCTTC
TRBJ1-4	TRBV5-1	NA	NA	CASSLRPTNEKLFF	TGCGCCAGCAGCCTGAGGCCAACTAATGAAAAACTGTTTTTT
TRBJ2-7	TRBV30	NA	NA	CAWRASGTYEQYF	TGTGCCTGGAGGGCTAGTGGAACCTACGAGCAGTACTTC
TRBJ1-2	TRBV4-2	NA	NA	CASSQERRNGYTF	TGTGCCAGCAGCCAAGAGCGGCGGAATGGCTACACCTTC
TRBJ1-4	TRBV5-4	NA	NA	CASSRTEEVGEKLFF	TGTGCCAGCAGCCGGACAGAGGAGGTCGGTGAAAAACTGTTTTTT